This TCR beta chain was profiled in a study of blood T cells in healthy people across ages. Whole-study findings and limits: Among T cells, TCR beta diversity per million cells dropped roughly linearly as age rose. The percentage of naive T cells correlated strongly with TCR beta diversity.

Every donor gave approximately 10 milliliters of peripheral blood. Sample-barcoded 5' priming and a J-beta primer mix drove a second PCR of about 6 to 11 cycles. TCRdb independently ran MiXCR on the 5' RACE reads; one entry per CDR3 protein. The data hold hundreds of thousands of distinct CDR3 sequences, with around 54% observed a single time. The CDR3 spans 14 residues. Germline V gene lookup returns CDR1 DFQATT and CDR2 SNEGSKA (reference sequence). The V gene lost 6 bases and the J gene lost 2 bases, with 17 bases spanning the gap. Of note for this clonotype: The target antigen is unknown.

This clonotype was sampled from a man aged 60 to 69 in good health. Sequencing was done on a sample of blood. This chain joins TRBV20-1 and TRBJ2-7; D is perhaps TRBD1 (5 bases). CDR3 protein: CSANRRGRAYEQYF. In nucleotides, the CDR3 is TGCAGTGCAAATAGAAGGGGTCGGGCCTACGAGCAGTACTTC.